This note documents a single TCR beta chain sequence. The table lists this clone with a few counts. Its binding antigen is unknown. Base-call qualities are not available, and no considerably larger clone is one nucleotide away. V drops 2 bases and J drops 1 base, leaving 9 bases in between. CDR1 and CDR2 (KGHSH, LQKENI) derive from the germline V gene. From its cysteine to its phenylalanine, the CDR3 spans 15 amino acids. CDR3 DNA is the only sequence kept; it has 45 bases, read in frame from the first base. This record comes from a study of shared clonotypes between healthy human individuals (dated by TCRdb to 2018 to 2020). Regarding the complete study: Three men and two women, aged 18 to 49 years, made up the cohort. Between about 0.9 and 8.9 billion PBMCs per donor were obtained by leukapheresis. To estimate repertoire size and how much clonotype sharing occurs between individuals, the study deeply sequenced the blood TCR repertoires of about five healthy adults. To increase sequencing depth and limit assay-specific biases, different laboratories used diverse techniques to prepare libraries and sequence TCR repertoires. For each donor, CD4 naive and CD4 memory were each run on three plates, CD8 naive on two plates, and CD8 memory on one plate. Broad study findings and their caveats: Compared with non-shared clonotypes, clonotypes shared by all four sorted-subset donors had higher generation probabilities. Naive subsets generally had larger estimated clonotype richness than memory subsets. Pairwise subsampling indicated that sequencing depth was expected to affect the degree of clonotype sharing among donors. Sampling was restricted to blood, and TCR repertoires in tissues likely differ from the TCR repertoires found in blood. Rarefaction of sorted-subset datasets indicated incomplete sequencing despite the large sequencing depth. Because the study included a small number of donors, the genetic and exposure-history diversity represented was limited. When a handful of donors were compared, the shared fraction of clonotypes was roughly 5% for naive CD4, roughly 3.4% for naive CD8, 2% to 2.5% for memory CD4, and approximately 0.4% for memory CD8.

Donors were healthy HIV-negative adults with no recently reported acute infections or vaccinations. All donors were Caucasian adults living in Nashville, Tennessee, USA. CD4+ T cells were enriched by magnetic negative selection; naive cells were then positively selected on CD45RA, and the negative fraction formed the memory subset. Blood was obtained by leukapheresis, after which PBMCs were separated by Ficoll-Histopaque density gradient centrifugation and cryopreserved in liquid nitrogen vapor phase. Analytical flow cytometry was used to check the purity and quantity of every magnetically sorted T cell population. From each sorted fraction, genomic DNA was isolated and quantified by UV absorbance on a Nanodrop 2000c. Using the deep immunoSEQ assay, TCR CDR3 regions were amplified from genomic DNA by multiplex PCR. Genomic DNA extracted from each cell subset was distributed evenly over all wells of several immunoSEQ 96-well plates, and each plate served as one replicate. For sorted subsets, around 0.2 ug genomic DNA, equal to about 30,000 T cell genomes, was loaded into each replicate PCR. Purified libraries were measured with a Qubit 3.0 fluorometer, size-checked on a Bioanalyzer 2100, and measured again with the KAPA Library Quantification kit. A separate single-read 150-cycle Illumina NextSeq 550 flow cell was used to sequence each immunoSEQ 96-well plate. On the study's bioinformatics: Because the immunoSEQ output included only junctional sequences and no quality scores, the filtering could not be the same as the filtering used for full-length reads. Sequences were annotated with PyIR, a Python wrapper for IgBLAST v1.9, and V/J genes and CDR3 were assigned using IMGT germline references. Reads were filtered out if the reads had weak V/J assignments (E-value above 1e-6), no CDR3, stop codons, out-of-frame junctions, or ambiguous translated residues. V3J clonotypes were defined by identical inferred V gene, J gene, and CDR3 amino acid sequence. Percentage overlap between repertoires was calculated by dividing the number of shared unique clonotypes by the size of the smaller repertoire. Three approaches were used to assess repertoire richness: RTK rarefaction, the Chao1 estimator, and Recon v2.1 estimates of unobserved clonotypes. Generation probabilities for all TCRbeta clonotypes obtained by the gDNA method from several donors were computed using OLGA. Not all clones reach the TCRdb copy of this immuneACCESS table, which keeps in-frame sequences only. Checked studies attribute under half of the gap to unresolved V genes and leave the rest unexplained. The V and J calls and the clone size are those of that table, but D and trimming were determined from the DNA. Present in this sample are 700,000 or so clones, 55% to 75% of which were seen just once. Of the sample, 1.8% is held by the ten largest clones.

This receptor chain uses TRBV18 and TRBJ1-5; the best D guess is TRBD1, with 6 bases matching. The sample comprised memory CD4+ T cells sorted from blood. The label giving this sample's cell subset or site can be read as: CD45RA-negative fraction. The sequence came from a woman aged 30 to 39 in good health. The encoded CDR3 is CASSPRGGSNQPQHF. Read as DNA, the sequence is TGTGCCAGCTCACCAAGGGGGGGCAGCAATCAGCCCCAGCATTTT. With all but the CDR3 taken from the reference TRBV18 and TRBJ1-5 genes, the full variable domain is: NAGVMQNPRHLVRRRGQEARLRCSPMKGHSHVYWYRQLPEEGLKFMVYLQKENIIDESGMPKERFSAEFPKEGPSILRIQQVVRGDSAAYFCASSPRGGSNQPQHFGDGTRLSIL.